These 14 T cell receptor beta chains came from one sample sequenced in a study of radiotherapy plus CTLA-4 blockade in lung cancer. TCRdb's table, derived via immunoSEQ multiplex PCR, lists solely in-frame clones and lacks some. Seen here are about 49,000 clones, approximately 73% observed once, and the top ten hold 3% to 4%. The input for sequencing was peripheral blood, taken from a patient treated with radiotherapy plus ipilimumab. Receptor source: a human donor with non-small cell lung cancer who had a complete response to radiotherapy plus ipilimumab.

To note about this clone: An end of the junction does not agree with germline; a read error may underlie this. This sequence joins TRBV5-4 and TRBJ2-7; TRBD1 matches 10 bases. The CDR3 loop spans 13 amino acids. Germline V gives CDR1 SGHNT, CDR2 YYREEE (reference sequence). CDR3 protein: CASSSGQGYERYF. The CDR3 DNA is TGTGCCAGCAGCTCGGGACAGGGGTACGAGCGGTACTTC. Full variable domain (remainder filled in from reference TRBV5-4 and TRBJ2-7): ETGVTQSPTHLIKTRGQQVTLRCSSQSGHNTVSWYQQALGQGPQFIFQYYREEENGRGNFPPRFSGLQFPNYSSELNVNALELDDSALYLCASSSGQGYERYFGPGTRLTVT.

This chain connects TRBV29-1 to TRBJ2-1, with TRBD2 matching over 10 bases. The V and J ends lost 6 bases and 4 bases, in that order; junction bases with no gene match: 15. Germline lookup yields CDR1 SQVTM and CDR2 ANQGSEA. This CDR3 region has 17 residues. CDR3 DNA: TGCAGCGTATTAAGCGGGAGGGCCCTTGCCATATACAATGAGCAGTTCTTC. This translates into CSVLSGRALAIYNEQFF.

The DNA of the CDR3 is TGTGCCAGCAGCTTGGGTGGGACTAGCCAGGCTTACGAGCAGTACTTC. It yields the protein CASSLGGTSQAYEQYF. J is TRBJ2-7 and V is TRBV5-6, with 9 bases fitting TRBD2. Germline CDR1 SGHDT, CDR2 YYEEEE. V lost 0 bases and J lost 4; bases outside the gene matches: 8. The CDR3 sequence is 16 residues long.

The J gene is TRBJ2-3, the V gene TRBV10-1, with TRBD2 matching over 11 bases. CDR1 and CDR2 from the germline V gene are WNHNN and SYGVQD (reference sequence). The V gene end was trimmed by 6 bases and the J gene end by 0 bases; junction bases not matched to a gene: 8. This CDR3 is built from 17 residues. In DNA form, the CDR3 reads TGCGCCAGCAGCCCCGGGACTAGCGGATATAGCACAGATACGCAGTATTTT. Protein product: CASSPGTSGYSTDTQYF.

J is TRBJ1-1 and V is TRBV15; no definite D call. CDR3 length: 13 residues. CDR1 and CDR2 from the germline V gene are LNHNV and YYDKDF (reference sequence). Trimming pared 6 bases from V and 1 base from J, leaving 9 bases between. The CDR3 here is CATSRSGNTEAFF. Here the CDR3 DNA reads TGTGCCACCAGTAGGTCAGGGAACACTGAAGCTTTCTTT.

The chain combines TRBV6-4 with TRBJ2-3, with 10 bases that match TRBD2. The germline gives CDR1 MRHNA, CDR2 SNTAGT. After removal of 3 bases from V and 2 bases from J, the junction contained 8 bases not matched to a gene. The CDR3 has 17 residues. The CDR3 DNA reads TGTGCCAGCAGTGAGGCTAGCGGGGGACTACTCACAGATACGCAGTATTTT. Its translation: CASSEASGGLLTDTQYF.

The chain has TRBV7-3 and TRBJ2-7; 7 positions agree with TRBD2. The CDR3 extends over 14 amino acids. Germline assignment: CDR1 SGHTA and CDR2 FQGTGA. The V and J ends lost 5 bases and 7 bases, in that order; junction bases with no gene match: 11. The CDR3 here is CASSLTRGSGEQYF. CDR3 coding DNA: TGTGCCAGCAGCCTTACTCGCGGGAGTGGGGAGCAGTACTTC.

The chain combines TRBV5-6 with TRBJ2-5, with TRBD2 identical over 8 bases. This CDR3 is 13 amino acids long. The germline V gene has CDR1 SGHDT and CDR2 YYEEEE. V gave up 2 bases and J gave up 5 bases; unmatched junction bases: 2. As DNA, the CDR3 is TGTGCCAGCAGCTTTCGACTAGCGGAGACCCAGTACTTC. The encoded protein is CASSFRLAETQYF.

V gene TRBV2 combines with J gene TRBJ2-5; TRBD2 might be the D (6 bases). V lost 4 bases and J 4 bases, leaving 13 bases between the germline ends. CDR1 and CDR2 from the germline V gene are SNHLY and FYNNEI. This CDR3 is 14 amino acids long. DNA for the CDR3: TGTGCCAGCAGTGGGGGCGGGACTGGAGAGACCCAGTACTTC. Encoded protein: CASSGGGTGETQYF.

The J gene is TRBJ1-2, the V gene TRBV30; D gene unclear. The V gene lost 0 bases and the J gene lost 5 bases, with 7 bases spanning the gap. The CDR3 loop spans 12 amino acids. Germline CDR1 and CDR2: GTSNPN and SVGIG (reference sequence). CDR3 sequence reads: CAWSVTRYGYTF. The DNA of the CDR3 is TGTGCCTGGAGTGTAACGCGATATGGCTACACCTTC. Full variable domain (outside the CDR3, taken from reference TRBV30 and TRBJ1-2): SQTIHQWPATLVQPVGSPLSLECTVEGTSNPNLYWYRQAAGRGLQLLFYSVGIGQISSEVPQNLSASRPQDRQFILSSKKLLLSDSGFYLCAWSVTRYGYTFGSGTRLTVV.

The chain links TRBV7-2 to TRBJ2-5; possible D gene TRBD1, 6 bases. Germline V gene sequence: CDR1 SGHTA, CDR2 FQGNSA. Trimming shortened V by 5 bases and J by 0 bases, and 19 bases separated the two germline ends. This CDR3 has 17 residues. The chain's CDR3 is CASSHPVAGAHQETQYF. CDR3 DNA sequence: TGTGCCAGCAGCCACCCGGTCGCAGGGGCTCACCAAGAGACCCAGTACTTC.

This chain uses TRBV7-9 with TRBJ2-1; 13 nucleotides line up with TRBD2. V was clipped by 8 bases and J by 1 base; unmatched bases: 8. Germline assignment: CDR1 SEHNR and CDR2 FQNEAQ (reference sequence). The CDR3 consists of 17 residues. The CDR3 nucleotides read TGTGCCAGCCAAGGAGGGACTAGCGGGATATCCTACAATGAGCAGTTCTTC. It codes for CASQGGTSGISYNEQFF.

This rearrangement joins TRBV28 to TRBJ1-2, with a possible D match to TRBD1 (5 bases). CDR1 is MDHEN and CDR2 is SYDVKM in the germline V gene. The CDR3 contains 14 residues. Trimming stripped 6 bases from V and 8 bases from J, with 19 bases between. Here the CDR3 DNA reads TGTGCCAGCAGACCGGTGACAGCCTCTTCCGGCTACACCTTC. Translation gives CASRPVTASSGYTF.

The genes are TRBV27 and TRBJ2-3; 9 bases match TRBD2. Germline trimming cut 4 bases from V and 2 bases from J; bases unmatched to any gene: 13. The CDR3 consists of 18 residues. CDR1 is MNHEY, CDR2 SMNVEV, per germline (reference sequence). CDR3 DNA: TGTGCCAGCAGTTCTCGCATCAGACGCGGGGGGGTCACAGATACGCAGTATTTT. Protein sequence: CASSSRIRRGGVTDTQYF.